The 10 T cell receptor beta chains given below trace back to one sample, sequenced in a study of siplizumab effects on memory and regulatory T cells. Produced via immunoSEQ multiplex PCR; TCRdb's table is partial and in-frame only. Among 90,000 to 120,000 clones listed, more than 85% were seen once. The sample comprised CD4+ T cells sorted from blood. All receptors come from a human donor in good health. Some clones in this sample may be carry-over from other donors' samples.

This clone has a handful of counts. The genes are TRBV27 and TRBJ2-1; D perhaps matches TRBD1 (6 bases). Deletions cut 5 bases from V and 7 bases from J, with 12 bases between. Germline CDR1 reads MNHEY; CDR2 reads SMNVEV (reference sequence). The CDR3 is 13 amino acids. CDR3 sequence reads: CASSTYRANEQFF. CDR3 coding DNA: TGTGCCAGCAGTACTTACAGGGCAAATGAGCAGTTCTTC.

The rearrangement links TRBV19 to TRBJ2-2; no clear D gene. This CDR3 comprises 16 residues. The V end was cut by 6 bases, the J end by 4 bases, with 18 bases between. Per the germline V gene, CDR1 is LNHDA and CDR2 is SQIVND (reference sequence). CDR3 DNA sequence: TGTGCCAGTAGGGGCATTAATACTCTGGGCACCGGGGAGCTGTTTTTT. The encoded protein is CASRGINTLGTGELFF.

This clone has just one count. The chain uses TRBV12-5 and TRBJ2-7, with TRBD1 identical over 8 bases. The V and J ends lost 5 bases and 3 bases, in that order; junction bases with no gene match: 3. CDR1 and CDR2 from the germline V gene are LGHNT and FRNRAP. The CDR3 has 13 amino acids. CDR3 DNA: TGTGCTAGTGGTCCCGACAGGGGCTACGAGCAGTACTTC. This codes for CASGPDRGYEQYF.

This clone was picked up one time. This sequence joins TRBV19 and TRBJ2-5; perhaps D is TRBD1 or TRBD2 (6 bases each). Trimming took off 5 bases at V and 6 bases at J, with 19 bases between the two ends. Germline CDR1 and CDR2: LNHDA and SQIVND (reference sequence). This CDR3 comprises 15 residues. The CDR3 sequence is CASSAPGAGQKTQYF. Written as DNA, the CDR3 is TGTGCCAGTAGTGCCCCGGGGGCTGGGCAGAAGACCCAGTACTTC.

This clone was recorded only once. At one boundary the junction diverges from the germline segment, which might be a read error. The CDR3 nucleotides read TGCACCAGCAGCCAAGGCTCCGACAGCTATGGCTACACCTTC. It translates to CTSSQGSDSYGYTF. The V gene is TRBV4-1, the J gene TRBJ1-2; perhaps TRBD1 as D (5 bases). The CDR3 loop spans 14 amino acids. CDR1 is MGHRA, CDR2 YSYEKL, per germline.

The table lists this clone with a count of one. The chain combines TRBV5-4 with TRBJ2-7; 7 bases agree with TRBD2. Germline V lookup: CDR1 SGHNT, CDR2 YYREEE (reference sequence). V lost 6 bases to trimming and J lost 2 bases; unmatched junction nucleotides: 5. This CDR3 contains 13 residues. The CDR3 coding sequence is TGTGCCAGCACCTCACGGGGGGCCTACGAGCAGTACTTC. It translates to CASTSRGAYEQYF.

The V call is TRBV30, the J call TRBJ2-5, with unresolved D. Trimming stripped 5 bases from V and 5 bases from J, with 12 bases between. The CDR3 length is 12 residues. CDR1 is GTSNPN and CDR2 is SVGIG in the germline V gene (reference sequence). The chain's CDR3 is CAWSSFRETQYF. CDR3 sequence (DNA): TGTGCCTGGTCGAGCTTTCGGGAGACCCAGTACTTC.

V is TRBV7-6 and J is TRBJ2-2; TRBD1 matches at 7 bases. V shed 5 bases, J shed 3 bases, and the junction held 6 bases outside the gene matches. This CDR3 is 15 amino acids long. CDR1 and CDR2 (germline): SGHVS, FNYEAQ. The CDR3 DNA sequence: TGTGCCAGCAGCACGAGGACAGGCTACACCGGGGAGCTGTTTTTT. As protein: CASSTRTGYTGELFF.

This chain connects TRBV7-3 to TRBJ1-4; 7 bases align to TRBD1. The V segment lost 2 bases and the J segment 3 bases; nucleotides outside the gene matches: 3. CDR1 and CDR2 (germline): SGHTA, FQGTGA. This CDR3 region has 15 residues. CDR3 sequence: CASSLLGQPNEKLFF. CDR3 coding DNA: TGTGCCAGCAGCTTACTGGGACAGCCTAATGAAAAACTGTTTTTT.

This clone appeared a single time. V usage is TRBV6-5 and J usage is TRBJ2-2; D may be TRBD1 (6 bases). Trimming took 4 bases from V and 6 from J, leaving 15 bases between them. The CDR3 extends over 15 amino acids. Per the germline V gene, CDR1 is MNHEY and CDR2 is SVGAGI. CDR3: CASSSSTGWAGELFF. In nucleotides, the CDR3 is TGTGCCAGCAGTTCATCCACAGGGTGGGCCGGGGAGCTGTTTTTT.